This T cell receptor (beta chain) was documented in a study of control samples from healthy donors and cancer patients. Looked up from germline, CDR1 is DFQATT and CDR2 is SNEGSKA (reference sequence). This CDR3 comprises 14 residues. The germline V and J ends were trimmed by 3 bases and 1 base, with 12 bases remaining between them. Clones were read by immunoSEQ multiplex PCR, and TCRdb kept only the in-frame ones, dropping some. The table records 100,000 to 150,000 clones, 90% of them present only once. This clone was seen more than once but under ten times. This TCR came from a man between 18 and 35 years old in good health. The sequenced material came from blood. V gene TRBV20-1 combines with J gene TRBJ2-5; unclear D gene. The CDR3 DNA is TGCAGTGCTAGTGCGGCAGATCGCCAAGAGACCCAGTACTTC. Translated: CSASAADRQETQYF.